This TCR beta chain was identified in a study of blood T cell repertoires in COVID-19. Study at large: The study drew acute and convalescent COVID-19 samples from the United States, Italy and Spain.

The CDR3 is 14 residues long. Germline CDR1 and CDR2: SGDLS and YYNGEE. V was trimmed by 2 bases and J by 3 bases, leaving 12 bases between them. The table came from immunoSEQ multiplex PCR; TCRdb's copy has only in-frame clones and leaves some out. There are about 100,000 clones in the sample; around four fifths occur only once, and roughly 13% lies in the top ten. In its sample, this clone was seen a few times. This chain uses TRBV9 with TRBJ2-7, with unresolved D. Sequencing was done on a sample of peripheral blood. The sequence came from a man between 50 and 59 years old with active or convalescent COVID-19. The CDR3 spells CASSVTDISYEQYF. The DNA for the CDR3 is TGTGCCAGCAGCGTCACAGATATCAGCTACGAGCAGTACTTC.